Each of the 19 T cell receptor beta chains below was sequenced from the same sample in a study of T cell responses to AZD1222 COVID-19 vaccine. The method was immunoSEQ multiplex PCR; TCRdb's version includes in-frame clones alone and lacks a portion of them. The table lists about 89,000 clones, 86% of them singletons. The specimen comprised peripheral blood, sampled 28 days after the second AZD1222 dose. The receptors originated from an adult who received the AZD1222 COVID-19 vaccine.

The chain links TRBV7-6 to TRBJ2-2, with TRBD2 matching over 12 bases. There are 17 residues in the CDR3. V trimming: 4 bases; J trimming: 4 bases; junction bases outside the gene matches: 7. In germline, CDR1 is SGHVS, CDR2 FNYEAQ. The CDR3 coding sequence is TGTGCCAGCAGCTCCCAGACTAGCGGGAGATTCACCGGGGAGCTGTTTTTT. Amino acid sequence: CASSSQTSGRFTGELFF.

The CDR3 DNA reads as TGTGCCAGCAGTTCCTATCCCGACTACGAGCAGTACTTC. Translating it yields CASSSYPDYEQYF. The gene calls are TRBV27 and TRBJ2-7; no firm D call. V was trimmed by 4 bases and J by 3 bases, leaving 10 bases between them. This CDR3 is built from 13 residues. The germline V gene has CDR1 MNHEY and CDR2 SMNVEV (reference sequence).

V gene TRBV9 combines with J gene TRBJ2-2, with unresolved D. The CDR3 runs to 14 residues. V gave up 0 bases and J gave up 1 base, with 4 bases separating them. The germline gives CDR1 SGDLS, CDR2 YYNGEE. CDR3 amino acids: CASSVALNTGELFF. The CDR3, as DNA: TGTGCCAGCAGCGTAGCCCTGAACACCGGGGAGCTGTTTTTT.

The chain carries TRBV7-2 and TRBJ2-1; D is ambiguous. Per the germline V gene, CDR1 is SGHTA and CDR2 is FQGNSA. This CDR3 contains 15 residues. V was clipped by 5 bases and J by 5 bases, with 16 bases between them. CDR3 in DNA: TGTGCCAGCAGCCCCCGTCCCGCCACCCACAATGAGCAGTTCTTC. Its protein is CASSPRPATHNEQFF.

The table lists this clone with a few counts. This sequence joins TRBV7-2 and TRBJ1-1, with D unresolved. CDR3 length: 13 residues. Deletions cut 5 bases from V and 0 bases from J, with 7 bases between. CDR1 is SGHTA and CDR2 is FQGNSA in the germline V gene. The CDR3 sequence is CASSPSLNTEAFF. The CDR3 DNA follows: TGTGCCAGCAGCCCCTCGTTGAACACTGAAGCTTTCTTT.

The chain links TRBV30 to TRBJ1-5; D gene uncertain. The V gene's germline CDR1 is GTSNPN and CDR2 SVGIG (reference sequence). V was shortened by 4 bases and J by 0 bases, with 7 bases between the two germline ends. The CDR3 is made up of 13 amino acids. The CDR3 protein is CAWNGDSNQPQHF. In DNA form, the CDR3 reads TGTGCCTGGAACGGGGATAGCAATCAGCCCCAGCATTTT.

The chain recombines TRBV28 with TRBJ1-1; 7 bases are a match to TRBD1. CDR3 length: 18 residues. Germline-derived CDR1 and CDR2 are MDHEN and SYDVKM. V was clipped by 0 bases and J by 6 bases; unmatched bases: 16. The CDR3 nucleotides are TGTGCCAGCAGTTTATGGGTCTCTACAGGGGCTAGGGACGCTGAAGCTTTCTTT. Its translation is CASSLWVSTGARDAEAFF.

V and J are TRBV7-2 and TRBJ2-7, with 8 bases fitting TRBD1. The CDR3 spans 15 residues. The germline gives CDR1 SGHTA, CDR2 FQGNSA. Trimming removed 5 bases from V and 0 bases from J; junction bases left unmatched: 6. The CDR3 reads CASSQQGAGSYEQYF. CDR3 nucleotides: TGTGCCAGCAGCCAGCAGGGGGCTGGCTCCTACGAGCAGTACTTC.

The gene calls are TRBV6-2 or TRBV6-3 and TRBJ2-5; 8 positions agree with TRBD1. Per the germline V gene, CDR1 is MNHEY and CDR2 is SVGEGT. This CDR3 has 16 residues. Trimming cost V 6 bases and J 4 bases; bases outside gene matches: 13. This chain's CDR3 is CASSSRQGLVRETQYF. The CDR3 nucleotides are TGTGCCAGCAGCTCACGACAGGGGCTCGTACGAGAGACCCAGTACTTC.

The chain couples TRBV5-4 to TRBJ1-3; tentatively, D is TRBD1 (5 bases). Germline V lookup: CDR1 SGHNT, CDR2 YYREEE (reference sequence). The germline V and J ends were trimmed by 10 bases and 1 base, with 9 bases remaining between them. The CDR3 consists of 12 residues. In DNA form, the CDR3 reads TGTGCCGCCCGGGGGTCTGGAAACACCATATATTTT. The encoded protein is CAARGSGNTIYF.

The DNA for the CDR3 is TGTGCCAGCAGCTTCCGGGACAGGGGCTTTATGGAGCAGTTCTTC. It yields the protein CASSFRDRGFMEQFF. The V gene is TRBV5-8, the J gene TRBJ2-1; 10 bases line up with TRBD1. With 2 bases clipped from V and 10 bases from J, the junction kept 9 bases outside the gene matches. Per the germline V gene, CDR1 is SGHTS and CDR2 is YDEGEE. CDR3 length: 15 amino acids. The complete variable domain, with remaining parts taken from reference TRBV5-8 and TRBJ2-1, reads EAGVTQSPTHLIKTRGQQATLRCSPISGHTSVYWYQQALGLGLQFLLWYDEGEERNRGNFPPRFSGRQFPNYSSELNVNALELEDSALYLCASSFRDRGFMEQFFGPGTRLTVL.

The J gene is TRBJ1-1, the V gene TRBV7-8; D may be TRBD1 (6 bases). This CDR3 is built from 18 residues. V dropped 1 base and J dropped 4 bases, with 22 bases sitting between them. The germline V gene encodes CDR1 SGHVS and CDR2 FQNEAQ. For the CDR3, the DNA is TGTGCCAGCAGCTTAGGGAGGATTAACAGGGCGGGGAGCACTGAAGCTTTCTTT. Amino acids: CASSLGRINRAGSTEAFF.

The rearrangement joins TRBV27 to TRBJ1-2; a weak D match, TRBD1 (5 bases). The V end lost 10 bases, the J end lost 7 bases, and 19 bases lay between the germline ends. The CDR3 is 13 residues long. Germline CDR1 is MNHEY and CDR2 is SMNVEV (reference sequence). CDR3 nucleotides: TGTGCCACCGGGCGGGGGGAATTCTCTGGCTACACCTTC. It is translated as CATGRGEFSGYTF.

The V call is TRBV27, the J call TRBJ2-6, with D perhaps TRBD2 (5 bases). Germline V gene data show CDR1 as MNHEY and CDR2 as SMNVEV (reference sequence). This CDR3 comprises 16 residues. V lost 8 bases, J lost 1 base, and 15 bases lay in between. The CDR3 DNA reads TGTGCCAGCTCCCGTGTGGGAGCTTCTGGGGCCAACGTCCTGACTTTC. It yields the protein CASSRVGASGANVLTF.

V usage is TRBV28 and J usage is TRBJ1-3; weak D call: TRBD1 (5 bases). The CDR3 covers 18 residues. Germline V lookup: CDR1 MDHEN, CDR2 SYDVKM. V gave up 7 bases and J gave up 0 bases, with 22 bases separating them. CDR3 amino acids: CASTKGWAEVFSGNTIYF. The CDR3 DNA reads as TGTGCCAGCACCAAGGGGTGGGCAGAAGTTTTCTCTGGAAACACCATATATTTT.

The chain is built from TRBV27 and TRBJ1-2, with a weak D call TRBD1 (6 bases). V lost 0 bases, J lost 4 bases, and 18 bases lay in between. The CDR3 totals 17 residues. Germline V gene sequence: CDR1 MNHEY, CDR2 SMNVEV (reference sequence). In DNA, the CDR3 is TGTGCCAGCAGTTTATCAGGAGGGGGATTTCTAGGCTATGGCTACACCTTC. It specifies CASSLSGGGFLGYGYTF.

The gene calls are TRBV6-5 and TRBJ1-1; TRBD1 aligns across 8 bases. J lost 4 bases, V lost 4 bases, and 2 bases had no gene match. Germline V CDR1 and CDR2: MNHEY, SVGAGI. The CDR3 has 13 residues. The CDR3 here is CASSWTGITEAFF. CDR3 nucleotides: TGTGCCAGCAGTTGGACAGGGATCACTGAAGCTTTCTTT.

The chain links TRBV5-1 to TRBJ1-5; 7 nucleotides align to TRBD1. CDR1 and CDR2 from the germline V gene are SGHRS and YFSETQ. This CDR3 comprises 13 residues. V lost 1 base, J lost 5 bases, and 0 bases stayed unmatched. CDR3 amino acids: CASSLTGDQPQHF. CDR3 sequence (DNA): TGCGCCAGCAGCTTGACAGGGGATCAGCCCCAGCATTTT.

This clone has only a few counts. This chain uses TRBV28 with TRBJ2-7, with D unclear. The V gene lost 11 bases and the J gene lost 2 bases, with 13 bases spanning the gap. The CDR3 consists of 12 residues. Germline CDR1 MDHEN, CDR2 SYDVKM. CDR3 residues: CAVDTRAYEQYF. The CDR3 region has the DNA TGTGCCGTCGACACCCGAGCCTACGAGCAGTACTTC.